The following is a T cell receptor beta chain sequence with its context. Its antigen target is currently unknown. Base qualities are not recorded, but no much larger clone differs from it by a single base. TCR beta VDJ combination and CDR3 sequence profiling used genomic DNA as the template. An Illumina HiSeq 2000 was the platform used for TCR repertoire sequencing. As for the original processing: TRBV/TRBJ rearrangement plots, CDR3 size and DJ length profiles, and Simpson's diversity index were used to evaluate the repertoires. The most abundant DNA sequence in the deep sequencing data was taken as the immunodominant clone. CDR3 amino acid sequences were checked for sharing across subjects and were also compared against the VDJdb database and published repertoires. Starting from the raw public reads, TCRdb applied fastp trimming at Q25, assembled clones with MiXCR and retained in-frame beta chains. Identical CDR3 proteins give one entry, which carries the most common genes and DNA. It is TCRdb's table, rather than the study itself, that gives the V and J calls and clone size. The sample table shows about 160,000 distinct CDR3 sequences, and 70% to 75% are seen once. The ten largest clonotypes hold about 50% of the sample.

This sample was taken from a study of CD8+CD57+ T cells in acquired aplastic anemia (dated by TCRdb to about 2018). Broadly, across the study: On average, sorted CD4+ and CD8+ cells yielded around 3.5 ug of extracted DNA, with a range of about 0.17 to 27.4 ug. A CD8+CD57+ expansion meant a frequency higher than the mean frequency seen in healthy subjects. Beyond this particular receptor, the publication reports: CD8+ Simpson's diversity did not differ significantly between patients and healthy controls (P=0.060). Around 30 CD8+ CDR3 sequences were shared between patients and controls but appeared highly expressed in patients and within their immunodominant clones.

The patients picked for sequencing were ones in whom flow cytometry had shown an expansion of CD8+CD57+ cells. Every patient had severe acquired aplastic anemia, diagnosed using the International Study of Aplastic Anemia and Agranulocytosis and Camitta criteria. Patients had received no therapy at the time of blood sampling. In the study, sorted CD4+ and CD8+ blood T cells from patients with severe aplastic anemia and from healthy subjects underwent deep sequencing of TCR repertoires. Patients were enrolled in the USA under clinicaltrials.gov protocols 00001620, 01623167, 00001397, 00071045, 00081523 and 00961064. Ficoll-Paque density gradient centrifugation was used to isolate peripheral blood mononuclear cells. Before DNA extraction, CD4+ and CD8+ T cells were sorted by FACS or by magnetic beads. There are 16 amino acids in the CDR3, from cysteine to phenylalanine inclusive. The retained sequence is limited to the CDR3, 48 bases, with the frame set at the first base. The germline V gene (reference sequence) provides CDR1 DFQATT and CDR2 SNEGSKA. V sheds 0 bases and J sheds 2 bases, leaving 14 bases between their ends.

The TCR comes from a human donor with aplastic anemia. The rearrangement combines TRBV20-1 with TRBJ2-1, and possibly TRBD2, on 6 matching bases. The specimen sequenced was sorted CD4+, CD8+, or CD8+CD57+ T cells (not recorded which) from PBMCs. The CDR3 loop reads CSARDTTGTPYNEQFF. Read as DNA, the sequence is TGCAGTGCTAGAGACACTACCGGGACTCCCTACAATGAGCAGTTCTTC.